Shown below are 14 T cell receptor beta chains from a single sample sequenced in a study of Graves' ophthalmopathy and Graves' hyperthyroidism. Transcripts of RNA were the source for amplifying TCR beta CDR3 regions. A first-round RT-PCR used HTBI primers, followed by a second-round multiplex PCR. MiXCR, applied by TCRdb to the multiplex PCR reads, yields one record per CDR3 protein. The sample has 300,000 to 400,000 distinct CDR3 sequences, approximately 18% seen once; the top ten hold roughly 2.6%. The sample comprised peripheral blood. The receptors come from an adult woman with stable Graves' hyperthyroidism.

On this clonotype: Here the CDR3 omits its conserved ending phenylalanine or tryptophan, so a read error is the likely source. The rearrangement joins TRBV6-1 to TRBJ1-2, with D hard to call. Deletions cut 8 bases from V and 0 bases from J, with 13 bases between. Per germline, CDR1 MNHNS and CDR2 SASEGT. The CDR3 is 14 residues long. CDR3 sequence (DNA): TGTGCCAGCCGTGCACGGGGAGCTAACTATGGCTACACCGAC. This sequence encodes CASRARGANYGYTD.

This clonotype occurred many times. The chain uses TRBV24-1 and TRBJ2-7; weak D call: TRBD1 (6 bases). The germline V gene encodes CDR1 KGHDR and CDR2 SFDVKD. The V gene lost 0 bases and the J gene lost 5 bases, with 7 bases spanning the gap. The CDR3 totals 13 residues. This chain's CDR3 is CATSDLHRDEQYF. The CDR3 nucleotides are TGTGCCACCAGTGATTTGCACAGGGACGAGCAGTACTTC.

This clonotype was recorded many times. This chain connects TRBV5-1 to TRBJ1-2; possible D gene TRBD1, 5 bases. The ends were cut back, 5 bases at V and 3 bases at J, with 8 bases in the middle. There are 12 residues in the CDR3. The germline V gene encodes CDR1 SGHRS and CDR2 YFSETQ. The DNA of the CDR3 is TGCGCCAGCAGGGGGCCTGACTATGGCTACACCTTC. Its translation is CASRGPDYGYTF. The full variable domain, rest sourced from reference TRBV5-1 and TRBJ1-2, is KAGVTQTPRYLIKTRGQQVTLSCSPISGHRSVSWYQQTPGQGLQFLFEYFSETQRNKGNFPGRFSGRQFSNSRSEMNVSTLELGDSALYLCASRGPDYGYTFGSGTRLTVV.

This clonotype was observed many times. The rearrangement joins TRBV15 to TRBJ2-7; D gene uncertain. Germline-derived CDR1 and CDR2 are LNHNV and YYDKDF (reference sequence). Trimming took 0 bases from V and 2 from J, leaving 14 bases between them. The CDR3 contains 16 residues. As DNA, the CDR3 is TGTGCCACCAGCAGAGATGATACACGGCAAACCTACGAGCAGTACTTC. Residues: CATSRDDTRQTYEQYF.

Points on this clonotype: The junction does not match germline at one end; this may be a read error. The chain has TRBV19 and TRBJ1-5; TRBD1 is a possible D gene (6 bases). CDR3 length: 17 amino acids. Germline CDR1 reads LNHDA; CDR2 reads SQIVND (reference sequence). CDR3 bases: TGTGCCAGTAGTATCCGCCCGACAGGAAACTTCAAGCAGCCCCATCATTTT. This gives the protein CASSIRPTGNFKQPHHF. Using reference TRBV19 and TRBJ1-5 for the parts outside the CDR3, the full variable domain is DGGITQSPKYLFRKEGQNVTLSCEQNLNHDAMYWYRQDPGQGLRLIYYSQIVNDFQKGDIAEGYSVSREKKESFPLTVTSAQKNPTAFYLCASSIRPTGNFKQPHHFGDGTRLSIL.

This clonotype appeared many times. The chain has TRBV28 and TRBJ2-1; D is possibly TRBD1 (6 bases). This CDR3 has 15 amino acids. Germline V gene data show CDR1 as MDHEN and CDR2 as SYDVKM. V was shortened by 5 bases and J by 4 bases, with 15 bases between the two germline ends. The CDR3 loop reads CASSPTGYRYNEQFF. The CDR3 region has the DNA TGTGCCAGCAGTCCAACAGGGTACCGGTACAATGAGCAGTTCTTC.

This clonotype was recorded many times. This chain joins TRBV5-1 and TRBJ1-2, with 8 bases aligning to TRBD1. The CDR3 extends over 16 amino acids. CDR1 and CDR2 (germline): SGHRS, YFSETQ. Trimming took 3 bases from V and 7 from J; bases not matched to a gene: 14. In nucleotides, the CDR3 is TGCGCCAGCAGCTCCGGACAGGGATTATCTACTTTTGGCTACACCTTC. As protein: CASSSGQGLSTFGYTF. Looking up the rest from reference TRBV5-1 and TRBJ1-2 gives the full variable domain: KAGVTQTPRYLIKTRGQQVTLSCSPISGHRSVSWYQQTPGQGLQFLFEYFSETQRNKGNFPGRFSGRQFSNSRSEMNVSTLELGDSALYLCASSSGQGLSTFGYTFGSGTRLTVV.

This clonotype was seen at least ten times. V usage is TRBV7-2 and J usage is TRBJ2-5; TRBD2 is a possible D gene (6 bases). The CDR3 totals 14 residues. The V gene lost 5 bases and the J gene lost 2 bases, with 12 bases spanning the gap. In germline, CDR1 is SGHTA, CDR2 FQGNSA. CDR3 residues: CASSAGGGQETQYF. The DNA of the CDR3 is TGTGCCAGCAGCGCGGGCGGAGGGCAAGAGACCCAGTACTTC.

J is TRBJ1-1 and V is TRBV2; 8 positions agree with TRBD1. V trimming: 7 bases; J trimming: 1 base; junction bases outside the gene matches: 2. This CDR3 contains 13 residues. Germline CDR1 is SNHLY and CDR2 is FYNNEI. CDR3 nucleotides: TGTGCCAGCACCGGGACAGGGAACACTGAAGCTTTCTTT. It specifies CASTGTGNTEAFF.

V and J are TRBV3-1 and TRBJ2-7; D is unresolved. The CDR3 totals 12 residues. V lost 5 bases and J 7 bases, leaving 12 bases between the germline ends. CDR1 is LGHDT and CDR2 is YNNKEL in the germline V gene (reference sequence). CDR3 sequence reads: CASSIRSGEQYF. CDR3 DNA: TGTGCCAGCAGCATTAGATCCGGGGAGCAGTACTTC.

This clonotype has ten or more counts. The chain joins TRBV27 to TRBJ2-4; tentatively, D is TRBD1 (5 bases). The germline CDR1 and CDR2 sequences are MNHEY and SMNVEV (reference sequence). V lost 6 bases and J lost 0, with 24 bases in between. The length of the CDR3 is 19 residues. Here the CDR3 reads CASSLPTIQVYLAKNIQYF. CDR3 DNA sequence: TGTGCCAGCAGCTTACCCACCATACAGGTCTACTTAGCCAAAAACATTCAGTACTTC.

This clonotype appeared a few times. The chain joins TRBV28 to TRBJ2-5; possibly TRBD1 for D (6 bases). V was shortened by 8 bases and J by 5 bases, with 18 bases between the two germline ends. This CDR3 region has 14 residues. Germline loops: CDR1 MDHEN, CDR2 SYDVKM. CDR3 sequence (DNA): TGTGCCAGCGAGGGGCAGGGGCCACTGGAGACCCAGTACTTC. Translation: CASEGQGPLETQYF.

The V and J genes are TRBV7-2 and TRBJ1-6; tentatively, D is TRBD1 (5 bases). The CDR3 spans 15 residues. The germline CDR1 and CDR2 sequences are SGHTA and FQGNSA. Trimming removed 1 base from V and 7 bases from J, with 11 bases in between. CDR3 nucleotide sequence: TGTGCCAGCAGCTTAGAGGTGGGGCTCAATTCACCCCTCCACTTT. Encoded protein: CASSLEVGLNSPLHF.

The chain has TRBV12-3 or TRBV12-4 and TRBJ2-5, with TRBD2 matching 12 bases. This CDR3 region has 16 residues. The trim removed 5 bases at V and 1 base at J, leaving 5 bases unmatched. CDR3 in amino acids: CASSPRTSGVQETQYF. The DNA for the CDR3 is TGTGCCAGCAGTCCGCGGACTAGCGGGGTCCAAGAGACCCAGTACTTC.